This record looks at one TCR beta chain sequence and its context. Its cognate antigen is unknown. The missing conserved phenylalanine or tryptophan at the end of this CDR3 makes a read error likely. The DNA is omitted, as the CDR3 cannot be located on it reliably, and the CDR3 follows TCRdb's listing. Both ends counted, the CDR3 spans 13 residues. The germline V gene has CDR1 GTSNPN and CDR2 SVGIG (reference sequence). The data were obtained in a study of Graves' ophthalmopathy and Graves' hyperthyroidism. Findings and caveats of the study: Ophthalmopathy could be told apart from stable hyperthyroidism by a 13-signature model (about 88% sensitivity, roughly 80% specificity).

Scientists amplified the TCR beta CDR3 regions from RNA transcripts. RT-PCR was first run with HTBI primers, then multiplex PCR in a second round. Via MiXCR, TCRdb re-called the multiplex PCR reads, giving one row per CDR3 protein. The sample has some 160,000 distinct CDR3 sequences; about two fifths are singletons. The TCR sequence derives from a man aged 25 to 40 with Graves' ophthalmopathy. Sequencing was carried out using peripheral blood. The chain is built from TRBV30 and TRBJ1-2; the DNA was not compared with TRBD1, the D call given in the table. The CDR3 region is CAWSPHSLPLISH.